These 3 T cell receptor beta chains were sequenced from one sample in a study of identical twins. TCRdb processed the 5' RACE reads anew with MiXCR; each CDR3 protein has one entry. The profile shows about 200,000 distinct CDR3 sequences, 8% to 11% of them singletons. Sequenced material: memory T cells sorted from blood. These receptors all stem from a man aged 50 to 60 in good health.

The chain couples TRBV28 to TRBJ2-7, with 8 bases lining up with TRBD1. Germline V gene sequence: CDR1 MDHEN, CDR2 SYDVKM. The CDR3 totals 14 residues. V shed 3 bases and J 3 bases; nucleotides not matched to a gene: 4. In DNA form, the CDR3 reads TGTGCCAGCAGTTTCTCCGGACAGGGCTACGAGCAGTACTTC. It yields the protein CASSFSGQGYEQYF.

This clonotype was observed many times. The V gene is TRBV9, the J gene TRBJ2-2, with 9 bases aligning to TRBD1. Germline values: CDR1 SGDLS, CDR2 YYNGEE. With 0 bases clipped from V and 3 bases from J, the junction kept 6 bases outside the gene matches. CDR3 size: 17 residues. The CDR3, as DNA: TGTGCCAGCAGCGTAGCCCCGGGACAGGGTCACACCGGGGAGCTGTTTTTT. It translates to CASSVAPGQGHTGELFF.

The V and J genes are TRBV12-3 or TRBV12-4 and TRBJ2-1; the match to TRBD2 covers 13 bases. The CDR3 is made up of 14 amino acids. With V trimmed by 6 bases and J by 12 bases, 8 bases remained unmatched. The CDR3 here is CASRWTSGGISQFF. Written as DNA, the CDR3 is TGTGCCAGCAGATGGACTAGCGGGGGAATTTCGCAGTTCTTC.